Following are 18 T cell receptor beta chains from one sample sequenced in a study of CXCR3-negative and CXCR3-positive naive CD8 T cells. cDNA libraries for TRB were generated by 5' RACE incorporating UMI labels. TCRdb reprocessed the 5' RACE reads; each CDR3 protein has one entry and no DNA is given. The table lists 45,000 to 70,000 distinct CDR3 sequences, with around 20% in the top ten. Sequencing input: memory CD8+ T cells from blood. The receptor set was obtained from a human donor in good health. Some clones in this sample may be carry-over from other donors' samples.

The gene calls are TRBV29-1 and TRBJ2-7; TCRdb's D call of TRBD2 is untestable without DNA. From germline, CDR1 is SQVTM and CDR2 ANQGSEA. CDR3 size: 11 residues. The CDR3 sequence is CSVGLAGEQYF.

The rearrangement joins TRBV29-1 to TRBJ1-1; TCRdb returns TRBD1, unconfirmable since there is no DNA. This CDR3 is 17 amino acids long. Germline CDR1 SQVTM, CDR2 ANQGSEA. CDR3 residues: CSVEDSERQAVNTEAFF.

The chain is built from TRBV11-2 and TRBJ1-1; lacking DNA, the TRBD1 call made by TCRdb goes unchecked. Germline V CDR1 and CDR2: SGHAT, FQNNGV. The CDR3 runs to 15 residues. CDR3 residues: CASSFGGGLDTEAFF.

The chain recombines TRBV19 with TRBJ1-1. The CDR3 covers 13 residues. Per the germline V gene, CDR1 is LNHDA and CDR2 is SQIVND (reference sequence). CDR3 residues: CASRIEVGTEAFF. Full variable domain (remainder filled in from reference TRBV19 and TRBJ1-1): DGGITQSPKYLFRKEGQNVTLSCEQNLNHDAMYWYRQDPGQGLRLIYYSQIVNDFQKGDIAEGYSVSREKKESFPLTVTSAQKNPTAFYLCASRIEVGTEAFFGQGTRLTVV.

The chain uses TRBV5-1 and TRBJ2-5; TCRdb reports TRBD2, a call that lacks DNA to check it against. This CDR3 spans 14 amino acids. Germline CDR1 reads SGHRS; CDR2 reads YFSETQ. The CDR3 reads CASSLTSGGAGGSF.

The chain has TRBV29-1 and TRBJ2-5; TCRdb's D call, TRBD1, is unchecked because there is no DNA. Germline lookup yields CDR1 SQVTM and CDR2 ANQGSEA. The CDR3 length is 12 residues. The CDR3 here is CSARGDSGTQYF.

The chain recombines TRBV6-5 with TRBJ2-1; TCRdb indicates TRBD2, and absent DNA this call remains unverified. There are 17 residues in the CDR3. Germline V CDR1 and CDR2: MNHEY, SVGAGI. The CDR3 reads CASSYSTVPPYYNEQFF.

This chain joins TRBV11-3 and TRBJ1-2. Germline CDR1 reads SGHNT; CDR2 reads YENEEA. The CDR3 is made up of 15 amino acids. The chain's CDR3 is CASSLFRQGLDGYTF.

The chain links TRBV14 to TRBJ1-1; TCRdb reports TRBD1, a call that lacks DNA to check it against. This CDR3 spans 16 amino acids. Germline V gene lookup returns CDR1 SGHDN and CDR2 FVKESK. Here the CDR3 reads CASSPTGRVRNTEAFF.

CDR3 protein: CASSLTSSGGSGYTGELFF. The rearrangement joins TRBV7-3 to TRBJ2-2; TCRdb designates TRBD2, a call that cannot be tested without DNA. The germline gives CDR1 SGHTA, CDR2 FQGTGA. The CDR3 covers 19 residues. Filled out from reference TRBV7-3 and TRBJ2-2, the complete variable domain reads GAGVSQTPSNKVTEKGKYVELRCDPISGHTALYWYRQSLGQGPEFLIYFQGTGAADDSGLPNDRFFAVRPEGSVSTLKIQRTERGDSAVYLCASSLTSSGGSGYTGELFFGEGSRLTVL.

The chain joins TRBV7-3 to TRBJ1-3; checking the TCRdb D call of TRBD1 is not possible without DNA. Looked up from germline, CDR1 is SGHTA and CDR2 is FQGTGA. The CDR3 is 19 residues long. CDR3: CASSSRDRAAGGGGNTIYF.

CDR3 sequence reads: CASSMSAEQFF. The chain combines TRBV19 with TRBJ2-1. This CDR3 has 11 amino acids. Germline V gives CDR1 LNHDA, CDR2 SQIVND (reference sequence).

The J gene is TRBJ2-7, the V gene TRBV20-1; TCRdb returns TRBD1, unconfirmable since there is no DNA. Germline loops: CDR1 DFQATT, CDR2 SNEGSKA (reference sequence). CDR3 size: 12 residues. CDR3 sequence: CSAPGVLYEQYF.

V usage is TRBV11-2 and J usage is TRBJ2-3; TCRdb gives TRBD2 as the D gene, but with no DNA this cannot be confirmed. The CDR3 spans 15 residues. Germline V CDR1 and CDR2: SGHAT, FQNNGV. Here the CDR3 reads CASSHSGGATDTQYF. Drawing the rest from reference TRBV11-2 and TRBJ2-3, the complete variable domain is EAGVAQSPRYKIIEKRQSVAFWCNPISGHATLYWYQQILGQGPKLLIQFQNNGVVDDSQLPKDRFSAERLKGVDSTLKIQPAKLEDSAVYLCASSHSGGATDTQYFGPGTRLTVL.

Considering frequency, this clonotype is medium-sized. J is TRBJ2-2 and V is TRBV6-6; the TCRdb D gene call, TRBD1, has no DNA to confirm it. Per the germline V gene, CDR1 is MNHNY and CDR2 is SVGAGI (reference sequence). This CDR3 contains 15 residues. The CDR3 region is CASSSGQGAGGELFF.

The chain uses TRBV12-3 or TRBV12-4 and TRBJ1-2. The CDR3 is 14 residues long. The CDR3 sequence: CASSLGTSNYGYTF.

The chain has TRBV29-1 and TRBJ2-1; TCRdb's D call of TRBD2 is untestable without DNA. The CDR3 extends over 13 amino acids. Germline lookup yields CDR1 SQVTM and CDR2 ANQGSEA. The CDR3 spells CSAPGLGGNEQFF.

V gene TRBV29-1 combines with J gene TRBJ2-7; no DNA is available, so the TRBD1 call from TCRdb remains unchecked. Germline-derived CDR1 and CDR2 are SQVTM and ANQGSEA. The CDR3 is 13 residues long. Here the CDR3 reads CSVVQGATYEQYF.